The 31 T cell receptor beta chains below were found in one sample sequenced in a study of blood T cell repertoires in COVID-19. The method was immunoSEQ multiplex PCR; TCRdb's version includes in-frame clones alone and lacks a portion of them. The profile covers some 260,000 clones, with 65% to 90% appearing a single time and 1.5% to 2% taken by the ten largest. Sequenced sample: PBMCs or T cells enriched from blood (not recorded which). The receptors shown here come from a man aged 40-50 years who had recovered from COVID-19.

The J gene is TRBJ2-7, the V gene TRBV19; 8 positions match TRBD1. The V segment lost 3 bases and the J segment 1 base; nucleotides outside the gene matches: 5. CDR1 and CDR2 (germline): LNHDA, SQIVND (reference sequence). This CDR3 contains 15 residues. CDR3 in DNA: TGTGCCAGTAGTATGTTTCAGGGGGCGTCCTACGAGCAGTACTTC. Its protein product is CASSMFQGASYEQYF.

CDR3 region: CASSPVLAGTTEQYF. CDR3 coding DNA: TGTGCCAGCTCGCCCGTCCTAGCTGGGACAACTGAGCAGTACTTC. The chain is built from TRBV18 and TRBJ2-7; weak D call: TRBD1 (6 bases). There are 15 residues in the CDR3. Trimming removed 6 bases at V and 7 bases at J, with 22 bases between. From germline, CDR1 is KGHSH and CDR2 LQKENI.

This clone was seen just once. This sequence joins TRBV7-8 and TRBJ2-3; a possible D gene is TRBD2 (6 bases). V was shortened by 1 base and J by 4 bases, with 15 bases between the two germline ends. Germline V gene lookup returns CDR1 SGHVS and CDR2 FQNEAQ. The CDR3 has 16 amino acids. CDR3 coding DNA: TGTGCCAGCAGCTTAGGTAGCGGAGGCGGGGCAGATACGCAGTATTTT. This gives the protein CASSLGSGGGADTQYF.

V usage is TRBV5-1 and J usage is TRBJ1-1, with no clear D. Trimming stripped 4 bases from V and 6 bases from J, with 10 bases between. Germline values: CDR1 SGHRS, CDR2 YFSETQ. This CDR3 region has 12 residues. The DNA for the CDR3 is TGCGCCAGCAGCCCCGACAACCCTGAAGCTTTCTTT. The encoded protein is CASSPDNPEAFF.

This chain links TRBV4-3 with TRBJ1-2; D uncertain. The CDR3 has 16 residues. Trimming took 0 bases from V and 5 from J, leaving 16 bases between them. Germline lookup yields CDR1 LGHNA and CDR2 YSLEER. The CDR3 is CASSQDGLADYYGYTF. CDR3 DNA: TGCGCCAGCAGCCAAGATGGTCTGGCCGATTATTATGGCTACACCTTC.

The chain uses TRBV15 and TRBJ1-2; D unclear. The germline V gene encodes CDR1 LNHNV and CDR2 YYDKDF (reference sequence). The CDR3 contains 13 residues. With 0 bases removed from V and 8 bases from J, the gap between germline ends came to 10 bases. In DNA form, the CDR3 reads TGTGCCACCAGCAGAGATAGGGCGGGAGGCTACACCTTC. Translated, it gives CATSRDRAGGYTF.

The genes are TRBV27 and TRBJ2-1, with 8 bases matching TRBD2. The CDR3 is 17 residues long. V lost 4 bases to trimming and J lost 2 bases; unmatched junction nucleotides: 10. The germline V gene encodes CDR1 MNHEY and CDR2 SMNVEV (reference sequence). Written as DNA, the CDR3 is TGTGCCAGCAGTTCGTCCCCCTTTAGCGGGACCTACAATGAGCAGTTCTTC. Its protein is CASSSSPFSGTYNEQFF.

V and J are TRBV5-4 and TRBJ2-1; D is uncertain. The CDR3 is 14 residues long. Trimming shortened V by 2 bases and J by 6 bases, and 12 bases separated the two germline ends. Germline CDR1 is SGHNT and CDR2 is YYREEE (reference sequence). The CDR3 reads CASSFLQSANEQFF. The CDR3 coding sequence is TGTGCCAGCAGCTTTCTACAGTCGGCCAATGAGCAGTTCTTC.

The count of this clone is one. The chain has TRBV2 and TRBJ1-2; 7 nucleotides align to TRBD1. Germline CDR1 is SNHLY and CDR2 is FYNNEI. This CDR3 spans 14 amino acids. Trimming cost V 2 bases and J 8 bases; bases outside gene matches: 8. The CDR3, as DNA: TGTGCCAGCAGTGAATTTAGGGGGCCATCAGGCTACACCTTC. It specifies CASSEFRGPSGYTF.

The rearrangement links TRBV7-6 to TRBJ2-7, with D possibly TRBD2 on 5 matching bases. Germline CDR1 SGHVS, CDR2 FNYEAQ. This CDR3 is 14 amino acids long. Trimming removed 0 bases at V and 3 bases at J, with 9 bases between. CDR3 DNA: TGTGCCAGCAGCTTAGCCGGGGATGTCTACGAGCAGTACTTC. Its translation is CASSLAGDVYEQYF.

The chain links TRBV7-3 to TRBJ2-3; 9 nucleotides align to TRBD1. V lost 2 bases, J lost 2 bases, and 5 bases stayed unmatched. The CDR3 contains 16 residues. The germline V gene has CDR1 SGHTA and CDR2 FQGTGA. CDR3 sequence reads: CASSLLRDRVTDTQYF. In DNA, the CDR3 is TGTGCCAGCAGCTTACTCCGGGACAGGGTCACAGATACGCAGTATTTT.

J is TRBJ1-4 and V is TRBV18; TRBD1 is a possible D gene (5 bases). The CDR3 covers 15 residues. V lost 0 bases to trimming and J lost 4 bases, with 9 bases between them. Germline CDR1 is KGHSH and CDR2 is LQKENI. The CDR3 reads CASSPPGRVNEKLFF. CDR3 sequence (DNA): TGTGCCAGCTCACCACCGGGGCGAGTTAATGAAAAACTGTTTTTT.

This clone was seen ten or more times. The rearrangement joins TRBV15 to TRBJ2-5, with D perhaps TRBD1 (5 bases). CDR3 length: 14 residues. The germline V gene encodes CDR1 LNHNV and CDR2 YYDKDF (reference sequence). V was trimmed by 1 base and J by 4 bases, leaving 10 bases between them. DNA for the CDR3: TGTGCCACCAGCAGAGTGGGGCAAGGAGAGACCCAGTACTTC. Protein product: CATSRVGQGETQYF.

On this clone itself: This same CDR3 is encoded by further DNA sequences in the sample. V is TRBV5-1 and J is TRBJ1-1; the match to TRBD1 covers 8 bases. The CDR3 runs 14 residues. Germline-derived CDR1 and CDR2 are SGHRS and YFSETQ. Unmatched junction bases numbered 6, after V lost 4 bases and J lost 4 bases. CDR3 DNA: TGCGCCAGCAGCCTAAACACAGGGGGCACTGAAGCTTTCTTT. This encodes CASSLNTGGTEAFF. Variable domain in full (rest from reference TRBV5-1 and TRBJ1-1): KAGVTQTPRYLIKTRGQQVTLSCSPISGHRSVSWYQQTPGQGLQFLFEYFSETQRNKGNFPGRFSGRQFSNSRSEMNVSTLELGDSALYLCASSLNTGGTEAFFGQGTRLTVV.

The rearrangement joins TRBV7-8 to TRBJ2-7, with D maybe TRBD1 (5 bases). CDR1 and CDR2 from the germline V gene are SGHVS and FQNEAQ. V lost 0 bases and J 4 bases, leaving 7 bases between the germline ends. The CDR3 extends over 13 amino acids. The CDR3 nucleotides read TGTGCCAGCAGCTTAGCGGCAGGGTACGAGCAGTACTTC. Translating it yields CASSLAAGYEQYF.

The V call is TRBV5-1, the J call TRBJ2-7, with no clear D. Germline V CDR1 and CDR2: SGHRS, YFSETQ. This CDR3 region has 14 residues. Trimming took off 4 bases at V and 5 bases at J, with 16 bases between the two ends. CDR3 amino acids: CASSHSSPTDEQYF. CDR3 bases: TGCGCCAGCAGCCATTCTTCCCCTACGGACGAGCAGTACTTC.

This clone was detected ten times or more. This chain uses TRBV13 with TRBJ1-1, with unresolved D. There are 11 residues in the CDR3. The V gene lost 5 bases and the J gene lost 6 bases, with 7 bases spanning the gap. From germline, CDR1 is PRHDT and CDR2 FYEKMQ (reference sequence). The CDR3 protein is CASSVTAEAFF. In DNA form, the CDR3 reads TGTGCCAGCAGCGTAACAGCTGAAGCTTTCTTT.

This clone was found once. The V gene is TRBV27, the J gene TRBJ1-2, with a tentative D call TRBD1 (6 bases). CDR1 and CDR2 from the germline V gene are MNHEY and SMNVEV (reference sequence). The CDR3 loop spans 15 amino acids. V was pared by 3 bases and J by 7 bases, with 18 bases between. CDR3 in amino acids: CASSFRGARRAGYTF. The CDR3 DNA follows: TGTGCCAGCAGTTTCAGGGGCGCCCGCCGTGCTGGCTACACCTTC.

The chain carries TRBV7-7 and TRBJ2-5, with 14 bases matching TRBD2. The trim removed 5 bases at V and 4 bases at J, leaving 3 bases unmatched. This CDR3 is 15 amino acids long. The germline gives CDR1 SSHAT, CDR2 FNYEAQ (reference sequence). The CDR3 here is CASSAGLAGGETQYF. The CDR3 coding sequence is TGTGCCAGCAGCGCCGGACTAGCGGGAGGAGAGACCCAGTACTTC.

The count of this clone is one. The chain recombines TRBV6-2 or TRBV6-3 with TRBJ1-5; 12 bases fit TRBD1. The V gene's germline CDR1 is MNHEY and CDR2 SVGEGT. Trimming at V came to 5 bases and at J to 0 bases, leaving 11 bases not matched to a gene. CDR3 length equals 19 residues. In DNA, the CDR3 is TGTGCCAGCAGTAAGTCCGGGACAGGGGGCAGAGATAGCAATCAGCCCCAGCATTTT. It translates to CASSKSGTGGRDSNQPQHF.

The chain is built from TRBV6-4 and TRBJ2-1; maybe TRBD2 (6 bases). There are 15 residues in the CDR3. Trimming pared 3 bases from V and 4 bases from J, leaving 13 bases between. Germline V gene data show CDR1 as MRHNA and CDR2 as SNTAGT. Here the CDR3 reads CASSEDPAGYNEQFF. CDR3 DNA sequence: TGTGCCAGCAGTGAGGACCCTGCGGGGTACAATGAGCAGTTCTTC.

V usage is TRBV19 and J usage is TRBJ1-2; possibly TRBD1 for D (6 bases). CDR1 is LNHDA, CDR2 SQIVND, per germline (reference sequence). The CDR3 length is 12 residues. V was shortened by 7 bases and J by 2 bases, with 8 bases between the two germline ends. CDR3 protein: CASNDRNYGYTF. CDR3 nucleotides: TGTGCCAGTAATGACAGGAACTATGGCTACACCTTC.

J is TRBJ1-1 and V is TRBV6-5, with 7 nucleotides matching TRBD1. The V segment lost 6 bases and the J segment 0 bases; nucleotides outside the gene matches: 7. Germline V gene sequence: CDR1 MNHEY, CDR2 SVGAGI. This CDR3 has 15 residues. The CDR3 is CASSGQELMNTEAFF. The CDR3 DNA reads as TGTGCCAGCAGCGGACAGGAGCTAATGAACACTGAAGCTTTCTTT.

The V call is TRBV18, the J call TRBJ1-1; 7 bases are a match to TRBD1. Germline V gene sequence: CDR1 KGHSH, CDR2 LQKENI. V shed 3 bases, J shed 0 bases, and the junction held 4 bases outside the gene matches. This CDR3 region has 15 residues. The CDR3 DNA is TGTGCCAGCTCACCGGGACAGATGATGAACACTGAAGCTTTCTTT. Its protein is CASSPGQMMNTEAFF.

This clone showed up just once. The chain uses TRBV6-4 and TRBJ2-1, with TRBD1 identical over 8 bases. This CDR3 has 14 amino acids. V was clipped by 2 bases and J by 10 bases; unmatched bases: 7. The V gene's germline CDR1 is MRHNA and CDR2 SNTAGT. The CDR3 sequence: CASSDRQGAGEQFF. The DNA for the CDR3 is TGTGCCAGCAGTGACCGCCAGGGGGCAGGAGAGCAGTTCTTC.

The genes are TRBV5-1 and TRBJ2-1, with 14 positions matching TRBD2. Germline loops: CDR1 SGHRS, CDR2 YFSETQ. CDR3 length equals 18 residues. V lost 0 bases to trimming and J lost 3 bases; unmatched junction nucleotides: 5. CDR3 sequence: CASSLAGLAGVFYNEQFF. In DNA, the CDR3 is TGCGCCAGCAGCTTGGCGGGACTAGCGGGGGTCTTCTACAATGAGCAGTTCTTC.

The gene calls are TRBV5-1 and TRBJ2-7, with TRBD2 as a possible D gene (7 bases). The CDR3 has 15 residues. The germline V and J ends were trimmed by 4 bases and 2 bases, with 16 bases remaining between them. The germline V gene has CDR1 SGHRS and CDR2 YFSETQ. This CDR3 reads CASSPGGGLAYEQYF. Here the CDR3 DNA reads TGCGCCAGCAGCCCCGGGGGCGGACTAGCCTACGAGCAGTACTTC.

V usage is TRBV28 and J usage is TRBJ1-1, with D possibly TRBD1 on 6 matching bases. V was pared by 5 bases and J by 0 bases, with 13 bases between. The CDR3 sequence is 15 residues long. Per the germline V gene, CDR1 is MDHEN and CDR2 is SYDVKM. The CDR3 reads CASSRTGTLNTEAFF. CDR3 nucleotides: TGTGCCAGCAGTAGGACCGGGACATTGAACACTGAAGCTTTCTTT. Combining the CDR3 with reference TRBV28 and TRBJ1-1 gives the whole variable domain DVKVTQSSRYLVKRTGEKVFLECVQDMDHENMFWYRQDPGLGLRLIYFSYDVKMKEKGDIPEGYSVSREKKERFSLILESASTNQTSMYLCASSRTGTLNTEAFFGQGTRLTVV.

This clone showed up just a few times. V is TRBV9 and J is TRBJ2-2; perhaps TRBD2 as D (5 bases). The CDR3 is 12 amino acids. CDR1 is SGDLS, CDR2 YYNGEE, per germline. V was cut by 2 bases and J by 7 bases, with 6 bases left in between. The CDR3 loop reads CASSVGIGELFF. CDR3 sequence (DNA): TGTGCCAGCAGCGTCGGGATCGGGGAGCTGTTTTTT.

V and J are TRBV18 and TRBJ2-1, with 12 bases fitting TRBD1. V lost 0 bases, J lost 9 bases, and 6 bases stayed unmatched. CDR3 length equals 16 residues. Germline CDR1 reads KGHSH; CDR2 reads LQKENI. This CDR3 is CASSPPGTGGEVEQFF. CDR3 DNA sequence: TGTGCCAGCTCACCACCGGGGACAGGGGGCGAGGTTGAGCAGTTCTTC.

The V call is TRBV7-2, the J call TRBJ1-5; 8 bases line up with TRBD1. The V segment lost 6 bases and the J segment 7 bases; nucleotides outside the gene matches: 8. The germline V gene encodes CDR1 SGHTA and CDR2 FQGNSA. This CDR3 comprises 14 residues. This chain's CDR3 is CASSFDRGGQPQHF. DNA for the CDR3: TGTGCCAGCAGTTTCGACAGGGGAGGACAGCCCCAGCATTTT.